This T cell receptor beta chain was sequenced during a study of OX40 agonist ivuxolimab in advanced cancers. With respect to this clone: Antigen: not known.

Sequencing was performed with immunoSEQ multiplex PCR; in TCRdb, only in-frame clones are kept and a portion is missing. In the table there are 20,000 to 25,000 clones, 75% to 95% of which are singletons. V lost 5 bases, J lost 2 bases, and 6 bases stayed unmatched. From germline, CDR1 is SGHVS and CDR2 FQNEAQ. This CDR3 comprises 16 residues. Study results and limitations: Among the least clonally expanded were partial responders at 0.1-3.0 mg/kg. With doses of 0.1 to 3.0 mg/kg, CD4+ and CD8+ blood T cells had undergone clonal expansion by week 6.

No patient had autoimmune disease or received systemic immunosuppression. This chain joins TRBV7-8 and TRBJ2-3, with 11 bases aligning to TRBD1. The sample consisted of CD4+ or CD8+ T cells sorted from blood, taken in a trial of the OX40 agonist ivuxolimab. This clonotype was obtained from an adult with an advanced solid tumor such as melanoma, head and neck, liver or kidney cancer. The CDR3 spells CASSPRTGGYTDTQYF. In DNA, the CDR3 is TGTGCCAGCAGCCCCCGGACAGGGGGCTACACAGATACGCAGTATTTT.